The 18 T cell receptor beta chains given below trace back to one sample, sequenced in a study of cytomegalovirus exposure and HLA in healthy donors. Only in-frame clones appear in the TCRdb table, and some are missing; sequencing was by immunoSEQ multiplex PCR. The data hold about 360,000 clones, with more than 80% observed a single time. The material sequenced was PBMCs. The receptors stem from a woman aged 18-29 years in good health and CMV-seronegative.

The chain couples TRBV11-2 to TRBJ1-3, with TRBD1 as a possible D gene (6 bases). There are 15 residues in the CDR3. Germline V CDR1 and CDR2: SGHAT, FQNNGV. Between the trimmed V and J ends, which lost 6 bases and 0 bases, there was a span of 12 bases. CDR3 DNA sequence: TGTGCCAGCAGGCCGGGGGGCACCTCTGGAAACACCATATATTTT. Amino acids: CASRPGGTSGNTIYF.

The table lists this clone with a few counts. V gene TRBV2 combines with J gene TRBJ2-7; D may be TRBD1 (5 bases). V lost 2 bases and J lost 6, with 11 bases in between. Germline V gene sequence: CDR1 SNHLY, CDR2 FYNNEI. The CDR3 has 13 amino acids. CDR3 coding DNA: TGTGCCAGCAGTGAACAGGGTGTCGGCGAGCAGTACTTC. Translated: CASSEQGVGEQYF.

This clone was observed many times. The chain recombines TRBV5-1 with TRBJ2-7; 11 positions agree with TRBD2. Germline CDR1 reads SGHRS; CDR2 reads YFSETQ. The CDR3 contains 17 residues. Germline trimming cut 0 bases from V and 7 bases from J; bases unmatched to any gene: 12. For the CDR3, the DNA is TGCGCCAGCAGCTTGGGTACTAGCGGGAGTGCCGTCGATGAGCAGTACTTC. Its protein is CASSLGTSGSAVDEQYF.

V gene TRBV7-8 combines with J gene TRBJ2-3; 13 bases are a match to TRBD2. Germline CDR1 is SGHVS and CDR2 is FQNEAQ. V lost 4 bases to trimming and J lost 5 bases; unmatched junction nucleotides: 12. CDR3 size: 18 residues. CDR3 bases: TGTGCCAGCAGCTCGGGACTAGCGGGGCGCGGGATGGTAGATACGCAGTATTTT. Translating gives CASSSGLAGRGMVDTQYF.

This chain links TRBV29-1 with TRBJ2-1; D remains unclear. V shed 7 bases and J shed 2 bases, with 12 bases lying between them. The CDR3 runs 13 residues. Germline-derived CDR1 and CDR2 are SQVTM and ANQGSEA. The CDR3 is CSGGRITYNEQFF. The CDR3 DNA is TGCAGCGGCGGTCGGATAACCTACAATGAGCAGTTCTTC.

This clone has a single count. The genes are TRBV30 and TRBJ2-2; maybe TRBD1 (5 bases). The ends were cut back, 3 bases at V and 3 bases at J, with 11 bases in the middle. The CDR3 contains 14 residues. The germline V gene encodes CDR1 GTSNPN and CDR2 SVGIG (reference sequence). The CDR3: CAWSLGADTGELFF. The CDR3 DNA reads as TGTGCCTGGAGCCTAGGGGCAGACACCGGGGAGCTGTTTTTT.

The chain couples TRBV28 to TRBJ2-7, with TRBD2 identical over 11 bases. J gave up 0 bases and V 2 bases, and 9 bases lay outside the gene matches. The CDR3 runs to 18 residues. Germline V CDR1 and CDR2: MDHEN, SYDVKM. The CDR3 region is CASSLKLAGAASSYEQYF. The CDR3 DNA reads TGTGCCAGCAGTTTAAAACTAGCGGGGGCAGCAAGCTCCTACGAGCAGTACTTC.

The V and J genes are TRBV15 and TRBJ1-4; D is ambiguous. Trimming removed 5 bases at V and 7 bases at J, with 17 bases between. CDR1 is LNHNV, CDR2 YYDKDF, per germline (reference sequence). The CDR3 sequence is 15 residues long. The CDR3 reads CATSPGGLGREKLFF. The CDR3 DNA reads as TGTGCCACCAGCCCCGGCGGGCTCGGGCGTGAAAAACTGTTTTTT.

This clone has just a few counts. The chain links TRBV27 to TRBJ2-5; D perhaps matches TRBD2 (6 bases). The CDR3 length is 12 residues. Trimming took 8 bases from V and 4 from J, leaving 11 bases between them. Germline V CDR1 and CDR2: MNHEY, SMNVEV (reference sequence). The CDR3 protein is CASQGGRETQYF. CDR3 nucleotides: TGTGCCAGCCAGGGAGGTCGAGAGACCCAGTACTTC.

The V and J genes are TRBV19 and TRBJ2-3; 7 bases match TRBD2. The V segment lost 4 bases and the J segment 4 bases; nucleotides outside the gene matches: 8. The CDR3 runs to 15 residues. The germline CDR1 and CDR2 sequences are LNHDA and SQIVND (reference sequence). The CDR3 DNA reads TGTGCCAGTAGTACGGGGGGAGGGCCAGCAGATACGCAGTATTTT. Translating gives CASSTGGGPADTQYF.

The V and J genes are TRBV7-3 and TRBJ2-2; 8 nucleotides line up with TRBD2. The junction had 16 bases not matched to a gene; V was cut back by 5 bases and J by 8 bases. CDR1 and CDR2 from the germline V gene are SGHTA and FQGTGA. The CDR3 covers 17 residues. CDR3 protein: CASSENPTSAFAGELFF. DNA for the CDR3: TGTGCCAGCAGCGAAAACCCGACTAGCGCTTTTGCAGGGGAGCTGTTTTTT.

This rearrangement joins TRBV19 to TRBJ1-5, with D perhaps matching TRBD1 (5 bases). The V gene lost 5 bases and the J gene lost 3 bases, with 11 bases spanning the gap. Germline V gene sequence: CDR1 LNHDA, CDR2 SQIVND (reference sequence). This CDR3 has 14 amino acids. The CDR3 is CASSSRRDNQPQHF. The CDR3 DNA reads as TGTGCCAGTAGTTCTCGCAGGGACAATCAGCCCCAGCATTTT.

The chain is built from TRBV7-6 and TRBJ2-3, with 9 bases identical to TRBD2. Germline values: CDR1 SGHVS, CDR2 FNYEAQ. Trimming took 5 bases from V and 5 from J; bases not matched to a gene: 11. The CDR3 runs to 16 residues. The CDR3 reads CASSKGAGGPRDTQYF. CDR3 in DNA: TGTGCCAGCAGCAAAGGGGCGGGGGGGCCGAGAGATACGCAGTATTTT.

For this clone: This sample includes further DNA sequences coding for the same CDR3. V is TRBV30 and J is TRBJ2-7; D not resolved. This CDR3 region has 11 residues. Trimming cost V 2 bases and J 2 bases, with 4 bases left between them. Germline CDR1 is GTSNPN and CDR2 is SVGIG (reference sequence). CDR3 loop: CAWSPAYEQYF. As DNA, the CDR3 is TGTGCCTGGAGTCCTGCCTACGAGCAGTACTTC.

The rearrangement joins TRBV7-9 to TRBJ2-7; unclear D gene. The ends were cut back, 3 bases at V and 6 bases at J, with 15 bases in the middle. Germline V gives CDR1 SEHNR, CDR2 FQNEAQ (reference sequence). This CDR3 has 14 residues. In DNA, the CDR3 is TGTGCCAGCAGCTTGGGCCTTGGAACCACCGAGCAGTACTTC. This gives the protein CASSLGLGTTEQYF.

The rearrangement links TRBV27 to TRBJ2-2; the match to TRBD1 covers 8 bases. This CDR3 has 16 residues. Germline assignment: CDR1 MNHEY and CDR2 SMNVEV (reference sequence). V trimming: 5 bases; J trimming: 1 base; junction bases outside the gene matches: 6. CDR3: CASSPIGTGNTGELFF. The CDR3 coding sequence is TGTGCCAGCAGTCCTATTGGGACAGGGAACACCGGGGAGCTGTTTTTT.

This clone was detected once. The gene calls are TRBV20-1 and TRBJ2-7; no clear D. This CDR3 has 11 residues. Germline V lookup: CDR1 DFQATT, CDR2 SNEGSKA (reference sequence). V was cut by 3 bases and J by 9 bases, with 12 bases left in between. This CDR3 is CSASIRLMQYF. CDR3 sequence (DNA): TGCAGTGCTAGCATAAGACTGATGCAGTACTTC.

The V and J genes are TRBV25-1 and TRBJ2-2; a weak D match, TRBD1 (7 bases). Per germline, CDR1 MGHDK and CDR2 SYGVNS. Trimming took off 0 bases at V and 4 bases at J, with 18 bases between the two ends. The CDR3 loop spans 18 amino acids. As DNA, the CDR3 is TGTGCCAGCAGTGAATATGAAGGGGCGGGACAGTTCACCGGGGAGCTGTTTTTT. It encodes CASSEYEGAGQFTGELFF.